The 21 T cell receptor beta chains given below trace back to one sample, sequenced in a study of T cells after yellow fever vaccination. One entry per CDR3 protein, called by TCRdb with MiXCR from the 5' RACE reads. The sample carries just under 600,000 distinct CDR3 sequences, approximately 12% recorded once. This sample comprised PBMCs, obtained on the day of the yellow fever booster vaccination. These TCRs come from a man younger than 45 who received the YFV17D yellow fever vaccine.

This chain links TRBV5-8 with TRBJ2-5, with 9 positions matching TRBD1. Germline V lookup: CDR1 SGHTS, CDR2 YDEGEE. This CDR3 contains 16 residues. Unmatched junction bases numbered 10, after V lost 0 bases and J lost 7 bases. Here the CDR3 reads CASSLEGTGPRGTQYF. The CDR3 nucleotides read TGTGCCAGCAGCTTGGAGGGGACAGGGCCGCGGGGGACCCAGTACTTC.

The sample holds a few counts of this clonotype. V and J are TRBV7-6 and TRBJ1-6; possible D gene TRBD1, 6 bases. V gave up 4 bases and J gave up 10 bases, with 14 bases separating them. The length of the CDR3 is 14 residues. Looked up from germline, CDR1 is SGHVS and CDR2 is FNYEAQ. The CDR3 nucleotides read TGTGCCAGCAGCTCAATGACAGGCCGCTCACCCCTCCACTTT. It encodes CASSSMTGRSPLHF.

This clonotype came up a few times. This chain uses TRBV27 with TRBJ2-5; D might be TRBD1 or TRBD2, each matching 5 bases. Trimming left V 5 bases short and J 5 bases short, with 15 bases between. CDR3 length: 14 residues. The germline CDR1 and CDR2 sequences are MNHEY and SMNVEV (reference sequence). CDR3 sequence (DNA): TGTGCCAGCAGTCCGGGACCAACAAGGGAGACCCAGTACTTC. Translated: CASSPGPTRETQYF.

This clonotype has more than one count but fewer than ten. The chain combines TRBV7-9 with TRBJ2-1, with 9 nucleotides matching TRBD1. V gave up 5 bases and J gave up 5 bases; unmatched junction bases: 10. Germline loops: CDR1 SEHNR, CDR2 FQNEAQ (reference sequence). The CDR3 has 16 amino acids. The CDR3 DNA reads TGTGCCAGCAGCCGCCTCACGGGACAGGGTAACAATGAGCAGTTCTTC. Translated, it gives CASSRLTGQGNNEQFF.

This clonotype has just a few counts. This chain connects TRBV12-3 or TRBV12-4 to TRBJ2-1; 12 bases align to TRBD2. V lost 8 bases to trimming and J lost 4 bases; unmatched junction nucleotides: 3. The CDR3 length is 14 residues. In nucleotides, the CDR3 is TGTGCCAGCGAGGGACTAGCGGGTTACAATGAGCAGTTCTTC. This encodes CASEGLAGYNEQFF.

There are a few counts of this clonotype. The CDR3 sequence is CASSSGLTTDTQYF. CDR3 nucleotide sequence: TGTGCCAGCAGCTCGGGACTAACAACAGATACGCAGTATTTT. This sequence joins TRBV11-2 and TRBJ2-3; 7 bases agree with TRBD2. Looked up from germline, CDR1 is SGHAT and CDR2 is FQNNGV. V lost 4 bases to trimming and J lost 3 bases; unmatched junction nucleotides: 4. The CDR3 contains 14 residues.

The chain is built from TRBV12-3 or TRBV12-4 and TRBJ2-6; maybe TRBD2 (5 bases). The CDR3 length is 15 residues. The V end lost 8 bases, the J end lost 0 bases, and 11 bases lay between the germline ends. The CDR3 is CASLSGVSGANVLTF. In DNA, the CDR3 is TGTGCCAGCCTTTCCGGGGTCTCTGGGGCCAACGTCCTGACTTTC.

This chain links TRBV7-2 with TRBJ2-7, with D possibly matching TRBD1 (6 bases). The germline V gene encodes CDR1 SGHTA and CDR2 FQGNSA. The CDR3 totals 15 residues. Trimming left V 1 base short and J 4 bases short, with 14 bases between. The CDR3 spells CASSLGDTTPYEQYF. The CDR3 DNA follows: TGTGCCAGCAGCTTAGGGGACACTACCCCATACGAGCAGTACTTC.

The CDR3 sequence: CASSYSRDPSGNTIYF. Here the CDR3 DNA reads TGTGCCAGCAGTTACTCGAGAGACCCGTCTGGAAACACCATATATTTT. The J gene is TRBJ1-3, the V gene TRBV6-5; D is undetermined. CDR3 size: 16 residues. Trimming took 0 bases from V and 1 from J, leaving 10 bases between them. The germline V gene has CDR1 MNHEY and CDR2 SVGAGI.

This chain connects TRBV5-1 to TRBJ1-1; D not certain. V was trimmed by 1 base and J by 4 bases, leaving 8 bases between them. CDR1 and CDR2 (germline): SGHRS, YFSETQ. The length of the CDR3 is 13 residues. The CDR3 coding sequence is TGCGCCAGCAGCTTGAGACACCGCACTGAAGCTTTCTTT. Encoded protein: CASSLRHRTEAFF.

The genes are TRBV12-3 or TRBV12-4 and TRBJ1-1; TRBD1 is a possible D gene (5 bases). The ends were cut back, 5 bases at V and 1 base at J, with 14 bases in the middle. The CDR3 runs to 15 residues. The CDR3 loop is CASSTGDSPNTEAFF. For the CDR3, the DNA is TGTGCCAGCAGTACAGGAGACAGCCCGAACACTGAAGCTTTCTTT.

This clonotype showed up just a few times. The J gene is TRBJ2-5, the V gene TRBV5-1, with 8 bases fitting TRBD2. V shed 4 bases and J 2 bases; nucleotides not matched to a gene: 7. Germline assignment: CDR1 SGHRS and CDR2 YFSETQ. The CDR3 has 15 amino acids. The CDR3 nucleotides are TGCGCCAGCAGCAGGAATAGCGGGGCGCAAGAGACCCAGTACTTC. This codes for CASSRNSGAQETQYF.

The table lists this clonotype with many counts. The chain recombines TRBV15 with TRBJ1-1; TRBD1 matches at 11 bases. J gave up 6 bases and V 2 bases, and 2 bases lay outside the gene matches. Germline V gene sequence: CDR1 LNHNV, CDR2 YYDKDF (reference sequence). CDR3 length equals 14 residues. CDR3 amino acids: CATSRMDRGPEAFF. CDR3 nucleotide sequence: TGTGCCACCAGCAGAATGGACAGGGGGCCTGAAGCTTTCTTT.

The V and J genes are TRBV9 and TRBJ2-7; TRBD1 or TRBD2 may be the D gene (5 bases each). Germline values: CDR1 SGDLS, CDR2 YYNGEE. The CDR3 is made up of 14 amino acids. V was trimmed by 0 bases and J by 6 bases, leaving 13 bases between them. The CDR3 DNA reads TGTGCCAGCAGCGTAGAGGGACGGTTCTCCGAGCAGTACTTC. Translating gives CASSVEGRFSEQYF.

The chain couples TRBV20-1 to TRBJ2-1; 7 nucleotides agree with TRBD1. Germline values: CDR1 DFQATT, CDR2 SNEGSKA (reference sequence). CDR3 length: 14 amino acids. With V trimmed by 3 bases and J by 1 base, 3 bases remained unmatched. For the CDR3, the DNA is TGCAGTGCTAGGACAGGGTGGTCCTACAATGAGCAGTTCTTC. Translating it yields CSARTGWSYNEQFF.

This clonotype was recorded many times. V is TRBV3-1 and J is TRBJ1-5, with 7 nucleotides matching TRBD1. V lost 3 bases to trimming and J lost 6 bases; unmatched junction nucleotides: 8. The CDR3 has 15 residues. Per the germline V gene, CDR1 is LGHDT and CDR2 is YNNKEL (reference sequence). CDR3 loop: CASSHQGVRPQPQHF. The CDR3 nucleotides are TGTGCCAGCAGCCACCAGGGGGTTCGACCTCAGCCCCAGCATTTT.

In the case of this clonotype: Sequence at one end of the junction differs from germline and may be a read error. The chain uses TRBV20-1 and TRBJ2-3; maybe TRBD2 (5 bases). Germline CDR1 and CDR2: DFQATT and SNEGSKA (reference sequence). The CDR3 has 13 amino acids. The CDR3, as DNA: TGCTGTGCTTATCAGCGGTTCACAGATACGCAGTATTTT. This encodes CCAYQRFTDTQYF.

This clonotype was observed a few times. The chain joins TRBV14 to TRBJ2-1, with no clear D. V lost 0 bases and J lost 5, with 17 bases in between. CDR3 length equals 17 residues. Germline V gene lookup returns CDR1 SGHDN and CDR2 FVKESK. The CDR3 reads CASSQENSRSHHNEQFF. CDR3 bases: TGTGCCAGCAGCCAAGAGAACAGCAGATCCCACCACAATGAGCAGTTCTTC.

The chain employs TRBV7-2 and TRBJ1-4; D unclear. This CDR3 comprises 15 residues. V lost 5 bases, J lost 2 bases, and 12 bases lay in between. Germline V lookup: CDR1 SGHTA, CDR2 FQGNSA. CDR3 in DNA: TGTGCCAGCAGCCCTCAGGCGTTCACTAATGAAAAACTGTTTTTT. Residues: CASSPQAFTNEKLFF.

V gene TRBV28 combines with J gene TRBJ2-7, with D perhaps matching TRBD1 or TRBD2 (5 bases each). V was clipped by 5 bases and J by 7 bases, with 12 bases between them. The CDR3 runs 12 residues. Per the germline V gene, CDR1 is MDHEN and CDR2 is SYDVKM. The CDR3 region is CASSPVWGEQYF. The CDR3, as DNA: TGTGCCAGCAGTCCGGTATGGGGGGAGCAGTACTTC.

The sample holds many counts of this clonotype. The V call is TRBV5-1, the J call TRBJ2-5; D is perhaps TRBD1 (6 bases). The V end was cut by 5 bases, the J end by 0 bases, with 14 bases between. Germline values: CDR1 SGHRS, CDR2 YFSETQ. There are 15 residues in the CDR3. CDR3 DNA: TGCGCCAGCAGTTATGACACAGGGTACCAAGAGACCCAGTACTTC. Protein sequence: CASSYDTGYQETQYF.